Following are 30 T cell receptor beta chains from one sample sequenced in a study of blood T cell repertoires in COVID-19 (dated by TCRdb to about 2020). The library came from the immunoSEQ multiplex PCR assay. TCRdb provides this immuneACCESS table in a form limited to in-frame rearrangements. Some clones are lacking; in checked studies, under half of them reflect an unresolved V gene, and why the rest are absent is not known. The sample yields about 120,000 clones; 60% to 85% were counted once. Clones ranked in the top ten supply 2.3% of the sample. Material: peripheral blood. Source of these receptors: a man in his 70s with acute or convalescent COVID-19.

The V call is TRBV30, the J call TRBJ2-3; possibly TRBD2 for D (6 bases). Germline V gene data show CDR1 as GTSNPN and CDR2 as SVGIG (reference sequence). The V end lost 5 bases, the J end lost 4 bases, and 10 bases lay between the germline ends. The CDR3 spans 12 residues. The CDR3 DNA reads as TGTGCCTGGCGGGAGTCAGCAGATACGCAGTATTTT. It codes for CAWRESADTQYF.

The chain has TRBV4-3 and TRBJ2-7; 8 bases line up with TRBD1. Germline CDR1 is LGHNA and CDR2 is YSLEER. CDR3 length: 14 residues. With 3 bases clipped from V and 2 bases from J, the junction kept 3 bases outside the gene matches. This chain's CDR3 is CASSQLQGAYEQYF. CDR3 bases: TGCGCCAGCAGCCAGTTACAGGGGGCCTACGAGCAGTACTTC.

In its sample, this clone was seen once. V is TRBV21-1 and J is TRBJ2-1; TRBD1 is the table's D call and was not checked against the DNA. TRBV21-1 is listed as a pseudogene. The CDR3 runs 14 residues. CDR3 sequence reads: CASTRDRFNNEQFF. The DNA of the CDR3 is TGTGCCAGCACGAGGGACAGATTTAACAATGAGCAGTTCTTC.

This clone came up once. The chain combines TRBV29-1 with TRBJ2-1; TRBD2 might be the D (6 bases). Per the germline V gene, CDR1 is SQVTM and CDR2 is ANQGSEA. The V gene lost 5 bases and the J gene lost 5 bases, with 28 bases spanning the gap. The CDR3 runs to 18 residues. CDR3 loop: CSVLPQEGWGTANNEQFF. In nucleotides, the CDR3 is TGCAGCGTTTTACCCCAGGAGGGTTGGGGAACAGCCAACAATGAGCAGTTCTTC.

This chain links TRBV25-1 with TRBJ2-3; TRBD2 agrees at 8 bases. Looked up from germline, CDR1 is MGHDK and CDR2 is SYGVNS. This CDR3 spans 14 amino acids. V shed 5 bases and J 5 bases; nucleotides not matched to a gene: 6. In DNA form, the CDR3 reads TGTGCCAGCAGTCCAAGCGGGGGCGGAGATACGCAGTATTTT. It yields the protein CASSPSGGGDTQYF.

This clone was observed a few times. The chain has TRBV9 and TRBJ1-2; D possibly corresponds to TRBD1 (5 bases). V lost 3 bases and J 0 bases, leaving 15 bases between the germline ends. CDR1 is SGDLS, CDR2 YYNGEE, per germline. The CDR3 runs to 16 residues. CDR3 DNA: TGTGCCAGCAGCGCGATTCAGGGCCCACCTAACTATGGCTACACCTTC. It codes for CASSAIQGPPNYGYTF.

The V gene is TRBV19, the J gene TRBJ1-1, with 8 bases that match TRBD1. The CDR3 sequence is 16 residues long. The ends lost 4 bases at V and 0 bases at J; junction bases unmatched: 7. CDR1 is LNHDA and CDR2 is SQIVND in the germline V gene (reference sequence). CDR3 protein: CASSRGQGGLNTEAFF. CDR3 nucleotide sequence: TGTGCCAGTAGTAGAGGACAGGGAGGGTTGAACACTGAAGCTTTCTTT.

The chain joins TRBV2 to TRBJ2-3; D unresolved. CDR1 and CDR2 (germline): SNHLY, FYNNEI. The V and J ends lost 6 bases and 1 base respectively, with 14 bases between them. This CDR3 has 15 residues. The chain's CDR3 is CASRPEYYRTDTQYF. In DNA, the CDR3 is TGTGCCAGCAGGCCCGAGTATTACCGCACAGATACGCAGTATTTT.

J is TRBJ1-1 and V is TRBV12-3 or TRBV12-4; no firm D call. The CDR3 totals 12 residues. The germline V and J ends were trimmed by 10 bases and 0 bases, with 9 bases remaining between them. The CDR3 reads CATRTMNTEAFF. In nucleotides, the CDR3 is TGTGCCACCAGGACTATGAACACTGAAGCTTTCTTT.

The chain combines TRBV5-4 with TRBJ2-3, with 7 bases lining up with TRBD1. V trimming: 2 bases; J trimming: 6 bases; junction bases outside the gene matches: 9. The CDR3 has 15 residues. Germline values: CDR1 SGHNT, CDR2 YYREEE (reference sequence). The chain's CDR3 is CASSFGQALGDTQYF. The CDR3 bases are TGTGCCAGCAGCTTCGGACAGGCCCTCGGGGATACGCAGTATTTT.

On this clone itself: Different DNA sequences within this sample yield the same CDR3. The V call is TRBV6-5, the J call TRBJ1-4; the D is unclear. CDR1 and CDR2 from the germline V gene are MNHEY and SVGAGI. CDR3 length: 11 amino acids. The ends were cut back, 6 bases at V and 4 bases at J, with 3 bases in the middle. The chain's CDR3 is CASRSNEKLFF. CDR3 DNA: TGTGCCAGCAGGAGTAATGAAAAACTGTTTTTT.

The V call is TRBV10-3, the J call TRBJ1-5, with 7 bases lining up with TRBD1. The CDR3 extends over 14 amino acids. V lost 3 bases to trimming and J lost 7 bases; unmatched junction nucleotides: 6. Germline loops: CDR1 ENHRY, CDR2 SYGVKD. The CDR3 DNA reads TGTGCCATCAGTGAAGCAGGGGGTGGCCAGCCCCAGCATTTT. It encodes CAISEAGGGQPQHF.

The CDR3 sequence is CASSLKRVGAGAEETQYF. The CDR3 region has the DNA TGTGCCAGCAGCTTAAAAAGGGTTGGGGCTGGGGCCGAAGAGACCCAGTACTTC. The chain recombines TRBV7-8 with TRBJ2-5, with D maybe TRBD1 (5 bases). The CDR3 sequence is 18 residues long. CDR1 SGHVS and CDR2 FQNEAQ come from the germline V gene. Trimming left V 2 bases short and J 3 bases short, with 22 bases between.

This sequence joins TRBV7-2 and TRBJ2-3, with 8 nucleotides matching TRBD2. This CDR3 contains 16 residues. Germline-derived CDR1 and CDR2 are SGHTA and FQGNSA. Trimming took 1 base from V and 1 from J; bases not matched to a gene: 4. The CDR3 coding sequence is TGTGCCAGCAGCTTAGATGGAGCGGGGGGCACAGATACGCAGTATTTT. Translating gives CASSLDGAGGTDTQYF.

This clone has only one observation. V usage is TRBV7-2 and J usage is TRBJ2-5; tentative D call: TRBD2 (6 bases). There are 14 residues in the CDR3. Trimming left V 5 bases short and J 5 bases short, with 15 bases between. From germline, CDR1 is SGHTA and CDR2 FQGNSA. This CDR3 is CASSLRTGGETQYF. CDR3 coding DNA: TGTGCCAGCAGCCTGCGGACTGGGGGGGAGACCCAGTACTTC.

The chain recombines TRBV2 with TRBJ2-3; tentatively, D is TRBD2 (6 bases). Germline V gene data show CDR1 as SNHLY and CDR2 as FYNNEI. Trimming took 9 bases from V and 1 from J, leaving 17 bases between them. The CDR3 is made up of 15 amino acids. The CDR3 sequence is CASCRLRGGTDTQYF. As DNA, the CDR3 is TGTGCCAGTTGTCGGTTGCGGGGCGGCACAGATACGCAGTATTTT.

This chain joins TRBV3-1 (or the pseudogene TRBV3-2) and TRBJ1-3; D is undetermined. V lost 0 bases and J 2 bases, leaving 8 bases between the germline ends. This CDR3 is 15 amino acids long. Germline V gene lookup returns CDR1 LGHDT and CDR2 YNNKEL (reference sequence). CDR3 sequence: CASSQDEAAGNTIYF. The CDR3 DNA is TGTGCCAGCAGCCAAGACGAGGCGGCTGGAAACACCATATATTTT.

V and J are TRBV30 and TRBJ1-2, with 8 positions matching TRBD1. The V segment lost 3 bases and the J segment 6 bases; nucleotides outside the gene matches: 3. CDR3 length: 12 residues. Germline V gene sequence: CDR1 GTSNPN, CDR2 SVGIG (reference sequence). DNA of the CDR3: TGTGCCTGGAGCTTGGGACAGGATGGCTACACCTTC. This translates into CAWSLGQDGYTF.

The chain is built from TRBV7-2 and TRBJ2-3; 8 bases are shared with TRBD2. CDR1 is SGHTA and CDR2 is FQGNSA in the germline V gene. V was clipped by 0 bases and J by 3 bases; unmatched bases: 5. The CDR3 extends over 16 amino acids. As DNA, the CDR3 is TGTGCCAGCAGCTTAGCCCAGAGCGGGGGTACAGATACGCAGTATTTT. Translating it yields CASSLAQSGGTDTQYF. Full variable domain (outside the CDR3, taken from reference TRBV7-2 and TRBJ2-3): GAGVSQSPSNKVTEKGKDVELRCDPISGHTALYWYRQSLGQGLEFLIYFQGNSAPDKSGLPSDRFSAERTGGSVSTLTIQRTQQEDSAVYLCASSLAQSGGTDTQYFGPGTRLTVL.

V usage is TRBV10-3 and J usage is TRBJ2-5; a weak D match, TRBD1 (6 bases). V was clipped by 1 base and J by 1 base, with 13 bases between them. This CDR3 is 16 amino acids long. CDR1 ENHRY and CDR2 SYGVKD come from the germline V gene. The CDR3 region is CAISEWGQPSQETQYF. The CDR3 DNA reads as TGTGCCATCAGTGAGTGGGGACAACCATCCCAAGAGACCCAGTACTTC.

The chain recombines TRBV5-1 with TRBJ2-1, with no clear D. The CDR3 has 14 amino acids. V lost 3 bases, J lost 3 bases, and 10 bases lay in between. Germline V gene sequence: CDR1 SGHRS, CDR2 YFSETQ. The CDR3 nucleotides read TGCGCCAGCAGCTATCCCAAAAACTACAATGAGCAGTTCTTC. It yields the protein CASSYPKNYNEQFF.

The chain links TRBV18 to TRBJ1-3; 10 positions match TRBD1. The ends lost 2 bases at V and 5 bases at J; junction bases unmatched: 3. The CDR3 consists of 15 residues. Germline V CDR1 and CDR2: KGHSH, LQKENI. The CDR3 nucleotides read TGTGCCAGCTCACCAGGGGACAGGGGAAGAAACACCATATATTTT. Encoded protein: CASSPGDRGRNTIYF.

The chain links TRBV5-1 to TRBJ2-3; 8 bases are a match to TRBD2. V lost 7 bases and J lost 4; bases outside the gene matches: 8. Germline CDR1 is SGHRS and CDR2 is YFSETQ. This CDR3 comprises 14 residues. CDR3 sequence reads: CASGRGGGADTQYF. As DNA, the CDR3 is TGCGCCAGCGGCCGGGGGGGCGGTGCAGATACGCAGTATTTT.

The V and J genes are TRBV5-1 and TRBJ2-3, with D tentatively TRBD2 (5 bases). Germline V lookup: CDR1 SGHRS, CDR2 YFSETQ. The V end was cut by 2 bases, the J end by 2 bases, with 12 bases between. The CDR3 has 15 amino acids. The DNA for the CDR3 is TGCGCCAGCAGCTTTACTAGGCGGAACACAGATACGCAGTATTTT. Amino acids: CASSFTRRNTDTQYF.

The chain recombines TRBV9 with TRBJ1-1, with D unresolved. This CDR3 is 13 amino acids long. Trimming pared 5 bases from V and 1 base from J, leaving 9 bases between. Germline V lookup: CDR1 SGDLS, CDR2 YYNGEE. The CDR3 DNA reads as TGTGCCAGCAGGCGGGTACCGAACACTGAAGCTTTCTTT. Translating it yields CASRRVPNTEAFF.

This chain links TRBV3-1 (or the pseudogene TRBV3-2) with TRBJ1-2, with D perhaps TRBD1 (6 bases). The germline V gene encodes CDR1 LGHDT and CDR2 YNNKEL (reference sequence). The CDR3 is 14 amino acids. V lost 2 bases and J 6 bases, leaving 13 bases between the germline ends. The CDR3 sequence is CASSQNRASDGYTF. Written as DNA, the CDR3 is TGTGCCAGCAGCCAAAACAGGGCGTCTGATGGCTACACCTTC.

In its sample, this clone was seen once. This rearrangement joins TRBV18 to TRBJ1-1, with TRBD1 matching over 8 bases. Germline lookup yields CDR1 KGHSH and CDR2 LQKENI. J lost 11 bases, V lost 4 bases, and 12 bases had no gene match. The CDR3 has 14 amino acids. The CDR3 nucleotides are TGTGCCAGCTCACAACAGACAGGGGACGCTGGGGCTTTCTTT. It codes for CASSQQTGDAGAFF. The full variable domain, completed using reference TRBV18 and TRBJ1-1, is NAGVMQNPRHLVRRRGQEARLRCSPMKGHSHVYWYRQLPEEGLKFMVYLQKENIIDESGMPKERFSAEFPKEGPSILRIQQVVRGDSAAYFCASSQQTGDAGAFFGQGTRLTVV.

This rearrangement joins TRBV15 to TRBJ1-2; unclear D gene. The germline V and J ends were trimmed by 0 bases and 5 bases, with 13 bases remaining between them. This CDR3 has 15 amino acids. Germline V CDR1 and CDR2: LNHNV, YYDKDF (reference sequence). CDR3 sequence: CATSRDPNSGYGYTF. Written as DNA, the CDR3 is TGTGCCACCAGCAGAGACCCCAACAGCGGGTATGGCTACACCTTC.

This clone was seen only once. This chain's CDR3 is CASRFPGGNTEAFF. CDR3 in DNA: TGTGCCAGCAGGTTCCCAGGGGGAAACACTGAAGCTTTCTTT. This chain links TRBV6-5 with TRBJ1-1, with TRBD1 matching 7 bases. The CDR3 is made up of 14 amino acids. The trim removed 6 bases at V and 2 bases at J, leaving 6 bases unmatched. CDR1 and CDR2 (germline): MNHEY, SVGAGI.

This clone turned up a few times. For the CDR3, the DNA is TGCGCCAGCAGCTTGTATGGCTCCAGCTCTGGAAACACCATATATTTT. As protein: CASSLYGSSSGNTIYF. The V gene is TRBV5-1, the J gene TRBJ1-3; D remains unclear. Germline-derived CDR1 and CDR2 are SGHRS and YFSETQ. The germline V and J ends were trimmed by 1 base and 0 bases, with 11 bases remaining between them. CDR3 size: 16 residues.